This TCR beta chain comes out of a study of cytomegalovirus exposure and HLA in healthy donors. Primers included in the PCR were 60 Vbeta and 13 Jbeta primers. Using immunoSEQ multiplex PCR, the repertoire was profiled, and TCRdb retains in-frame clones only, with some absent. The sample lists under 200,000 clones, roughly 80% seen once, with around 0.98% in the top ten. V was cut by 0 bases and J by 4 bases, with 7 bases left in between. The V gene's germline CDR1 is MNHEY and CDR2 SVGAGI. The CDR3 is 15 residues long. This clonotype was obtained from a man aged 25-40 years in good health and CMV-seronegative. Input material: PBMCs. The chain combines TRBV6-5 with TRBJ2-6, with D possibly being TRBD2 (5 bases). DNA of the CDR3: TGTGCCAGCAGTTACTCGAGGGCCGGGGCCAACGTCCTGACTTTC. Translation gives CASSYSRAGANVLTF.